Listed below are T cell receptor beta chains from one sample, sequenced in a study of cytomegalovirus exposure and HLA in healthy donors. Only in-frame clones appear in the TCRdb table, and some are missing; sequencing was by immunoSEQ multiplex PCR. The data contain about 160,000 clones, about 83% of them singletons. Sequenced: PBMCs. The receptors derive from a woman aged 25 to 39 in good health and CMV-seronegative. Each CDR3 is given with its conserved first and last residue. The order of the fields is clone size, V gene, D gene, J gene, CDR3 length, CDR3 protein, CDR3 DNA. A D gene is named only where the DNA matches it firmly. Clone sizes are given selectively: once, few, many, or a class where the clone is expanded.

NA	TRBV5-1	TRBD1	TRBJ1-3	16	CASSPSGTGDGNTIYF	TGCGCCAGCAGCCCGTCAGGGACAGGGGATGGAAACACCATATATTTT
NA	TRBV5-4	NA	TRBJ2-5	14	CASSLGGIQETQYF	TGTGCCAGCAGCTTGGGAGGGATCCAAGAGACCCAGTACTTC
NA	TRBV10-1	TRBD1	TRBJ2-7	14	CASARQGPSGEQYF	TGCGCCAGCGCCCGACAGGGGCCCTCGGGGGAGCAGTACTTC
NA	TRBV19	TRBD1	TRBJ1-5	16	CASSILGDSQNQPQHF	TGTGCCAGTAGTATATTGGGGGACAGCCAGAATCAGCCCCAGCATTTT
NA	TRBV18	NA	TRBJ1-2	18	CASSPVGSQAPTPYGYTF	TGTGCCAGCTCACCAGTCGGTAGCCAAGCGCCCACCCCTTATGGCTACACCTTC
NA	TRBV4-3	NA	TRBJ1-1	14	CASSHWGVNTEAFF	TGCGCCAGCAGCCACTGGGGCGTGAACACTGAAGCTTTCTTT
NA	TRBV9	NA	TRBJ2-1	16	CASSVLPGGGNNEQFF	TGTGCCAGCAGCGTACTTCCGGGCGGAGGAAACAATGAGCAGTTCTTC
NA	TRBV2	NA	TRBJ1-1	14	CASRFGDTSIEAFF	TGTGCCAGCAGGTTCGGGGACACGAGTATTGAAGCTTTCTTT
NA	TRBV30	NA	TRBJ2-5	16	CAWSPGKAYRKETQYF	TGTGCCTGGAGCCCAGGGAAGGCTTACCGAAAAGAGACCCAGTACTTC
once	TRBV18	TRBD1	TRBJ2-7	15	CASSPPGQGSYEQYF	TGTGCCAGCTCACCACCGGGACAGGGTTCCTACGAGCAGTACTTC
NA	TRBV10-1	NA	TRBJ2-1	16	CASSPTDLTLINEQFF	TGCGCCAGCAGTCCCACGGACTTAACTCTAATCAATGAGCAGTTCTTC
NA	TRBV5-6	NA	TRBJ2-1	16	CASSLPGISRDNEQFF	TGTGCCAGCAGCTTGCCGGGGATTTCGAGGGACAATGAGCAGTTCTTC
NA	TRBV10-3	NA	TRBJ2-3	14	CAIRAGGSTDTQYF	TGTGCCATCAGGGCCGGAGGGAGCACAGATACGCAGTATTTT
NA	TRBV29-1	NA	TRBJ2-1	16	CSVEIPDASSYNEQFF	TGCAGCGTTGAAATCCCCGATGCCAGCTCCTACAATGAGCAGTTCTTC
NA	TRBV2	NA	TRBJ2-7	16	CASSDPGGALSYEQYF	TGTGCCAGCAGTGACCCAGGCGGGGCCCTCTCCTACGAGCAGTACTTC
NA	TRBV2	TRBD1	TRBJ2-7	14	CASNDRVKGYEQYF	TGTGCCAGCAACGACAGGGTCAAGGGCTACGAGCAGTACTTC
NA	TRBV27	TRBD2	TRBJ2-7	14	CASSFPGLPRLQYF	TGTGCCAGCAGTTTTCCGGGACTACCTAGACTCCAGTACTTC
NA	TRBV7-6	NA	TRBJ2-5	16	CASSSEPRQAGETQYF	TGTGCCAGCAGCTCCGAACCCCGGCAGGCAGGGGAGACCCAGTACTTC
NA	TRBV29-1	NA	TRBJ1-6	13	CSVPRLYNSPLHF	TGCAGCGTTCCCAGATTGTATAATTCACCCCTCCACTTT
NA	TRBV4-1	NA	TRBJ2-7	14	CASSQADMADEQYF	TGCGCCAGCAGCCAAGCCGACATGGCCGACGAGCAGTACTTC
NA	TRBV11-2	NA	TRBJ2-7	15	CASSLVGGATNEQYF	TGTGCCAGCAGCTTAGTTGGGGGGGCCACGAACGAGCAGTACTTC
once	TRBV5-6	TRBD2	TRBJ2-5	13	CASAWGGQETQYF	TGTGCCAGCGCGTGGGGGGGCCAAGAGACCCAGTACTTC
NA	TRBV7-8	TRBD2	TRBJ2-1	15	CASSVGATSAGEQFF	TGTGCCAGCAGCGTAGGGGCTACTAGCGCAGGTGAGCAGTTCTTC
NA	TRBV18	NA	TRBJ1-5	13	CASSPLDNQPQHF	TGTGCCAGCTCACCACTAGACAATCAGCCCCAGCATTTT
NA	TRBV6-5	TRBD2	TRBJ2-1	14	CASSASGRRNEQFF	TGTGCCAGCAGTGCTAGCGGGAGACGCAATGAGCAGTTCTTC
once	TRBV7-7	TRBD1	TRBJ2-5	15	CASSPRTGGWETQYF	TGTGCCAGCAGCCCGCGGACAGGGGGCTGGGAGACCCAGTACTTC